This T cell receptor beta chain was recorded in a study of CD8+ T cells in alopecia areata. Overall study results and limits: Among the cells sequenced in scalp samples are also the resident alphabeta T cells of normal skin. The study found higher clonality in lesional than normal scalp, especially in alopecia totalis/universalis.

From germline, CDR1 is LNHDA and CDR2 SQIVND (reference sequence). The CDR3 length is 16 residues. Trimming removed 1 base at V and 2 bases at J, with 12 bases between. Isolated RNA was reverse transcribed into cDNA used as the sequencing template. Only in-frame clones appear in the TCRdb table, and some are missing; sequencing was by immunoSEQ multiplex PCR. There are roughly 20,000 clones in the sample; roughly two thirds occur only once, and roughly 4.8% lies in the top ten. About this clone: Its cognate antigen is unknown.

Researchers sorted CD4+ cells into CD25+CD127- cells for a handful of patients. Specimens obtained from alopecia areata patients comprised lesional scalp punch biopsies and peripheral blood. The specimen was CD4+ Tregs sorted from blood. The clonotype originates from a human donor with alopecia areata. The chain employs TRBV19 and TRBJ2-1; D not resolved. The CDR3 DNA follows: TGTGCCAGTAGTATAGCGGCCAGGTCTACCTACAATGAGCAGTTCTTC. Translating it yields CASSIAARSTYNEQFF. Supplemented by reference TRBV19 and TRBJ2-1, the full variable domain reads DGGITQSPKYLFRKEGQNVTLSCEQNLNHDAMYWYRQDPGQGLRLIYYSQIVNDFQKGDIAEGYSVSREKKESFPLTVTSAQKNPTAFYLCASSIAARSTYNEQFFGPGTRLTVL.